This entry lists 25 T cell receptor beta chains sequenced from one sample in a study of cytomegalovirus exposure and HLA in healthy donors. Sequencing used immunoSEQ multiplex PCR; TCRdb keeps in-frame clones, though not all of them. The table records 240,000 or so clones, around 85% of them present only once. The sequenced sample consisted of PBMCs. The receptors were gathered from a woman between 25 and 40 years old in good health and CMV-seropositive.

This chain uses TRBV10-1 with TRBJ2-5; the match to TRBD1 covers 9 bases. Germline V gene lookup returns CDR1 WNHNN and CDR2 SYGVQD (reference sequence). There are 14 residues in the CDR3. V shed 5 bases, J shed 2 bases, and the junction held 3 bases outside the gene matches. This CDR3 is CASSYGTGQETQYF. The DNA of the CDR3 is TGCGCCAGCAGTTATGGGACAGGGCAAGAGACCCAGTACTTC.

This sequence joins TRBV9 and TRBJ1-1; no clear D gene. Germline V gives CDR1 SGDLS, CDR2 YYNGEE. The CDR3 is 14 amino acids. Trimming stripped 4 bases from V and 3 bases from J, with 13 bases between. The CDR3 sequence: CASSRATSDTEAFF. CDR3 in DNA: TGTGCCAGCAGCCGAGCGACCTCCGACACTGAAGCTTTCTTT.

V usage is TRBV7-9 and J usage is TRBJ1-4, with D perhaps TRBD1 (6 bases). Germline V CDR1 and CDR2: SEHNR, FQNEAQ (reference sequence). V shed 5 bases and J shed 3 bases, with 16 bases lying between them. This CDR3 has 16 residues. DNA of the CDR3: TGTGCCAGCAGCGCTCTGCAGGGGCCCCCTAATGAAAAACTGTTTTTT. This codes for CASSALQGPPNEKLFF.

This clone was found many times. The chain uses TRBV5-1 and TRBJ1-5; D perhaps matches TRBD1 (5 bases). CDR3 size: 13 residues. Trimming left V 5 bases short and J 5 bases short, with 11 bases between. Germline values: CDR1 SGHRS, CDR2 YFSETQ. The CDR3 sequence: CASSDGGDQPQHF. For the CDR3, the DNA is TGCGCCAGCAGTGACGGGGGAGATCAGCCCCAGCATTTT.

CDR3 DNA: TGTGCCTGGAGTGTGCCATTGGGCGTTGGCTTCAATGAGCAGTTCTTC. Protein product: CAWSVPLGVGFNEQFF. The chain links TRBV30 to TRBJ2-1, with unresolved D. Deletions cut 0 bases from V and 6 bases from J, with 18 bases between. This CDR3 is built from 16 residues. The V gene's germline CDR1 is GTSNPN and CDR2 SVGIG (reference sequence).

This clone has more than one count but fewer than ten. The rearrangement uses TRBV4-1 and TRBJ2-1; 8 positions agree with TRBD2. The V gene end was trimmed by 4 bases and the J gene end by 2 bases; junction bases not matched to a gene: 4. Looked up from germline, CDR1 is MGHRA and CDR2 is YSYEKL. The CDR3 runs to 15 residues. CDR3 sequence: CASSPLSGAYNEQFF. CDR3 nucleotides: TGCGCCAGCAGCCCCCTTAGCGGGGCCTACAATGAGCAGTTCTTC.

For this clone: The same CDR3 can be traced to other DNA sequences in this sample. The V call is TRBV2, the J call TRBJ1-5; possible D gene TRBD1, 5 bases. V shed 6 bases and J shed 5 bases, with 11 bases lying between them. Per the germline V gene, CDR1 is SNHLY and CDR2 is FYNNEI. The CDR3 has 13 amino acids. In DNA form, the CDR3 reads TGTGCCAGCAGGGGATGGGGGGATCAGCCCCAGCATTTT. Its translation: CASRGWGDQPQHF.

The chain employs TRBV4-1 and TRBJ1-5; 7 bases map to TRBD1. V gave up 6 bases and J gave up 0 bases; unmatched junction bases: 8. This CDR3 has 16 residues. Germline V gene data show CDR1 as MGHRA and CDR2 as YSYEKL. This CDR3 is CASRSGWDSSNQPQHF. The CDR3 DNA reads TGCGCCAGCAGGTCCGGTTGGGACAGTAGCAATCAGCCCCAGCATTTT.

The chain is built from TRBV2 and TRBJ1-4; 8 bases are a match to TRBD1. Germline V gene lookup returns CDR1 SNHLY and CDR2 FYNNEI. The CDR3 totals 16 residues. The ends lost 6 bases at V and 3 bases at J; junction bases unmatched: 9. CDR3 sequence (DNA): TGTGCCAGCAGAAACCTCCAGGGGGCAGCTAATGAAAAACTGTTTTTT. Encoded protein: CASRNLQGAANEKLFF.

This clone has only one observation. V is TRBV6-1 and J is TRBJ1-1, with a weak D call TRBD1 (6 bases). V was clipped by 6 bases and J by 3 bases, with 17 bases between them. This CDR3 is 15 amino acids long. The germline CDR1 and CDR2 sequences are MNHNS and SASEGT. The CDR3 here is CASRPPGGPYTEAFF. The CDR3 nucleotides read TGTGCCAGCAGACCGCCGGGGGGCCCCTACACTGAAGCTTTCTTT.

There are a few counts of this clone. The chain recombines TRBV5-1 with TRBJ2-2; D is possibly TRBD2 (5 bases). With 4 bases removed from V and 6 bases from J, the gap between germline ends came to 19 bases. Germline V gives CDR1 SGHRS, CDR2 YFSETQ. The CDR3 loop spans 16 amino acids. In nucleotides, the CDR3 is TGCGCCAGCAGCGTCACTAGTTCCTCCTGGTCCGGGGAGCTGTTTTTT. This sequence encodes CASSVTSSSWSGELFF.

This clone was seen just once. The chain joins TRBV28 to TRBJ1-5; 9 bases fit TRBD1. Germline V gene data show CDR1 as MDHEN and CDR2 as SYDVKM. CDR3 length: 15 residues. The V and J ends lost 5 bases and 5 bases, in that order; junction bases with no gene match: 7. CDR3 protein: CASSGGQGDYQPQHF. In DNA, the CDR3 is TGTGCCAGCAGTGGGGGACAGGGCGACTATCAGCCCCAGCATTTT.

The V and J genes are TRBV5-1 and TRBJ1-4; tentative D call: TRBD1 (5 bases). Germline V gene data show CDR1 as SGHRS and CDR2 as YFSETQ. V was trimmed by 0 bases and J by 6 bases, leaving 9 bases between them. The CDR3 runs to 14 residues. CDR3 DNA sequence: TGCGCCAGCAGCTTGGTTGGGGGGGATGAAAAACTGTTTTTT. Protein sequence: CASSLVGGDEKLFF.

The chain is built from TRBV6-1 and TRBJ2-6; no clear D. The CDR3 loop spans 16 amino acids. Trimming shortened V by 3 bases and J by 1 base, and 10 bases separated the two germline ends. Germline CDR1 MNHNS, CDR2 SASEGT. The CDR3 nucleotides are TGTGCCAGCAGTGAGGGCAGGCCTTCTGGGGCCAACGTCCTGACTTTC. Amino acid sequence: CASSEGRPSGANVLTF.

This chain uses TRBV30 with TRBJ2-3; no clear D gene. Germline CDR1 GTSNPN, CDR2 SVGIG (reference sequence). V shed 0 bases and J shed 2 bases, with 9 bases lying between them. The length of the CDR3 is 14 residues. DNA for the CDR3: TGTGCCTGGAGTGTACGACGGGTCACAGATACGCAGTATTTT. The encoded protein is CAWSVRRVTDTQYF.

The chain has TRBV19 and TRBJ1-3, with unresolved D. The CDR3 runs to 14 residues. CDR1 and CDR2 from the germline V gene are LNHDA and SQIVND (reference sequence). With 8 bases removed from V and 0 bases from J, the gap between germline ends came to 11 bases. The CDR3 nucleotides are TGTGCCAGTTCCTTTCTAGCCTCTGGAAACACCATATATTTT. It translates to CASSFLASGNTIYF.

V and J are TRBV11-3 and TRBJ2-7; possible D gene TRBD1, 6 bases. Germline CDR1 reads SGHNT; CDR2 reads YENEEA. There are 12 residues in the CDR3. The ends were cut back, 0 bases at V and 7 bases at J, with 7 bases in the middle. Written as DNA, the CDR3 is TGTGCCAGCAGCTTAGATCAGGGGGAGCAGTACTTC. It specifies CASSLDQGEQYF.

V usage is TRBV11-2 and J usage is TRBJ2-1, with 8 bases lining up with TRBD2. There are 16 residues in the CDR3. The germline V gene encodes CDR1 SGHAT and CDR2 FQNNGV. The V gene end was trimmed by 1 base and the J gene end by 9 bases; junction bases not matched to a gene: 11. CDR3 DNA sequence: TGTGCCAGCAGCTTAGCGGGAGGGTCGGAGGGGGGTGAGCAGTTCTTC. It translates to CASSLAGGSEGGEQFF. The variable domain in full, completed from reference TRBV11-2 and TRBJ2-1, reads EAGVAQSPRYKIIEKRQSVAFWCNPISGHATLYWYQQILGQGPKLLIQFQNNGVVDDSQLPKDRFSAERLKGVDSTLKIQPAKLEDSAVYLCASSLAGGSEGGEQFFGPGTRLTVL.

Comment on this clone: The same CDR3 is also encoded by other DNA sequences in this sample. The chain carries TRBV11-2 and TRBJ2-1; TRBD2 might be the D (5 bases). With 3 bases removed from V and 0 bases from J, the gap between germline ends came to 6 bases. The CDR3 extends over 14 amino acids. Germline CDR1 SGHAT, CDR2 FQNNGV. CDR3 sequence: CASSLGSSYNEQFF. CDR3 nucleotide sequence: TGTGCCAGCAGCTTGGGGAGCTCCTACAATGAGCAGTTCTTC.

The rearrangement links TRBV5-8 to TRBJ2-1, with 7 bases that match TRBD2. The V gene's germline CDR1 is SGHTS and CDR2 YDEGEE. CDR3 length equals 13 residues. J lost 11 bases, V lost 5 bases, and 10 bases had no gene match. The CDR3 DNA sequence: TGTGCCAGCAGGTCCCGCGGCGGGAGTCAGCAGTTCTTC. Amino acid sequence: CASRSRGGSQQFF.

This clone turned up a few times. The chain employs TRBV23-1 and TRBJ2-7; tentative D call: TRBD2 (6 bases). TRBV23-1 is sorted into the ORF group, with uncertain function. The CDR3 is 18 amino acids. V shed 0 bases and J shed 0 bases, with 18 bases lying between them. CDR3: CASSQSKSGGTPSYEQYF. The CDR3 bases are TGCGCCAGCAGTCAATCGAAATCAGGCGGGACCCCCTCCTACGAGCAGTACTTC.

This clone has just a few counts. This sequence joins TRBV7-6 and TRBJ2-7; TRBD2 matches at 10 bases. This CDR3 is 14 amino acids long. Losses at the gene ends were 6 bases for V and 1 base for J; bases not matched to a gene: 3. The germline V gene encodes CDR1 SGHVS and CDR2 FNYEAQ. The CDR3 spells CASRKREGSYEQYF. The DNA of the CDR3 is TGTGCCAGCAGAAAGCGGGAGGGGTCCTACGAGCAGTACTTC.

This rearrangement joins TRBV27 to TRBJ1-1; possible D gene TRBD1, 6 bases. CDR1 and CDR2 (germline): MNHEY, SMNVEV (reference sequence). This CDR3 contains 16 residues. Trimming pared 5 bases from V and 0 bases from J, leaving 16 bases between. This CDR3 reads CASSLLPEGVNTEAFF. CDR3 coding DNA: TGTGCCAGCAGTCTCCTTCCAGAGGGGGTGAACACTGAAGCTTTCTTT.

The rearrangement joins TRBV28 to TRBJ2-1, with no clear D. Trimming took off 5 bases at V and 3 bases at J, with 17 bases between the two ends. There are 16 residues in the CDR3. The germline V gene has CDR1 MDHEN and CDR2 SYDVKM. CDR3 protein: CASSPLPRDVYNEQFF. For the CDR3, the DNA is TGTGCCAGCAGTCCACTACCTCGCGACGTCTACAATGAGCAGTTCTTC.

The chain joins TRBV7-6 to TRBJ2-7, with 7 nucleotides matching TRBD2. Per germline, CDR1 SGHVS and CDR2 FNYEAQ. The CDR3 covers 14 residues. V lost 3 bases and J lost 4; bases outside the gene matches: 6. In DNA form, the CDR3 reads TGTGCCAGCAGCTTGGGCGGGAGCCCTTACGAGCAGTACTTC. Translated: CASSLGGSPYEQYF.